The 2 T cell receptor beta chains below all came from one sample that was sequenced in a study of cytotoxic CD8 clonotypes in ibrutinib-treated CLL. The protocol was immunoSEQ multiplex PCR, while the TCRdb copy is restricted to in-frame clones and leaves out a portion. The sample carries about 160,000 clones, under 85% recorded once. The source material was PBMCs, sampled after 24 months of ibrutinib treatment. These receptors were collected from a human donor with chronic lymphocytic leukemia.

The chain joins TRBV11-2 to TRBJ1-1; D may be TRBD1 (6 bases). The germline gives CDR1 SGHAT, CDR2 FQNNGV. This CDR3 has 14 amino acids. V was cut by 5 bases and J by 4 bases, with 14 bases left in between. The CDR3 loop is CASSAYRASTEAFF. The CDR3 nucleotides are TGTGCCAGCAGCGCCTACAGGGCGAGCACTGAAGCTTTCTTT.

The chain uses TRBV6-1 and TRBJ1-1, with 9 bases fitting TRBD1. The germline gives CDR1 MNHNS, CDR2 SASEGT. The CDR3 length is 13 residues. With 6 bases clipped from V and 5 bases from J, the junction kept 4 bases outside the gene matches. DNA of the CDR3: TGTGCCAGCAGCTGGGACAGGGAAACTGAAGCTTTCTTT. This sequence encodes CASSWDRETEAFF.